The rows below give T cell receptor beta chains drawn from one sample of a study of blood T cells in healthy people across ages. TCRdb ran MiXCR on the 5' RACE reads and lists one entry per CDR3 protein. Of around 1.7 million distinct CDR3 sequences detected, approximately 30% appear once; the ten largest clones hold about 8%. Sequencing was carried out using blood. Receptors were obtained from a young woman in good health. The CDR3 runs from the conserved cysteine through the conserved F or W. A D gene is named only where the DNA matches it firmly. Clone sizes are given selectively: once, few, many, or a class where the clone is expanded.

TRBJ2-7	-	TRBV20-1	many	CSAFASSYEQYF	TGCAGTGCTTTCGCGAGCTCCTACGAGCAGTACTTC
TRBJ1-6	TRBD1	TRBV7-3	-	CASSLNPTGLGSPLHF	TGTGCCAGCAGCTTAAACCCGACAGGGTTGGGTTCACCCCTCCACTTT
TRBJ2-3	TRBD2	TRBV7-2	-	CAGSSSSGGSTDTQYF	TGTGCCGGCAGCTCTTCTAGCGGGGGGAGCACAGATACGCAGTATTTT
TRBJ2-5	-	TRBV3-1	-	CASSQDDGHKQETQYF	TGTGCCAGCAGCCAAGATGACGGCCATAAACAAGAGACCCAGTACTTC
TRBJ2-3	-	TRBV6-5	-	CAPTRGDTQYF	TGTGCCCCTACCAGAGGAGATACGCAGTATTTT
TRBJ2-7	-	TRBV10-2	few	CASRTETNEQYF	TGCGCCAGCAGGACCGAGACCAACGAGCAGTACTTC
TRBJ2-5	-	TRBV20-1	many	CSPRDYQGRETQYF	TGCAGTCCTAGAGATTATCAGGGGAGAGAGACCCAGTACTTC
TRBJ2-6	-	TRBV7-2	few	CASSLGAGLSTSGANVLTF	TGTGCCAGCAGCTTAGGAGCCGGACTATCTACTTCTGGGGCCAACGTCCTGACTTTC
TRBJ1-2	TRBD1	TRBV5-5	-	CASRSSRDSPGYTF	TGTGCCAGCAGGTCAAGCCGGGACAGTCCAGGCTACACCTTC
TRBJ2-3	TRBD2	TRBV9	few	CASSDGLAGGHTQYF	TGTGCCAGCAGCGACGGACTAGCGGGGGGGCATACGCAGTATTTT